The clone carrying this T cell receptor (beta chain) showed up just once. The data stem from a study of blood T cell repertoires in COVID-19. Whole-study context: Acute and convalescent COVID-19 samples came from the United States, Italy and Spain.

Authors' data handling: Amplifying reference gene primers gave estimates of nucleated cell counts. Sequenced by immunoSEQ multiplex PCR; TCRdb stores in-frame clones only, minus some. V, J and clone size derive from that table, while D and trimming were established from the DNA sequence. The data hold roughly 290,000 clones, with about nine tenths observed a single time. This CDR3 has 13 amino acids. The V and J ends lost 9 bases and 1 base, in that order; junction bases with no gene match: 3. Per germline, CDR1 MNHEY and CDR2 SVGAGI. Participants came from fewer than 25 US areas, aged roughly 18 to 90 years.

The receptor was derived from a woman between 35 and 50 years old who had recovered from COVID-19. The chain links TRBV6-5 to TRBJ1-1; 9 bases are shared with TRBD1. The sample consisted of PBMCs or T cells enriched from blood (not recorded which). The CDR3, as DNA: TGTGCCAGTGACAGGGGGGCGAACACTGAAGCTTTCTTT. Translating it yields CASDRGANTEAFF.